The sequence of this T cell receptor beta chain was determined in a study of blood T cell repertoires in COVID-19 (TCRdb year 2020). Regarding the research as a whole: Samples covering the acute and convalescent phases of COVID-19 were provided by collaborators in the United States, Italy and Spain. The material from the prospective study consisted of cDNA or gDNA derived from T cells, B-cell-depleted T cells, or PBMCs. The dataset comprised deeply sampled blood TCRbeta repertoires from subjects exposed to, actively infected with, or recovered from COVID-19. The repertoires were released in a freely available public database meant as a resource for research on the immune response to SARS-CoV-2. The samples were drawn from two sources: the first 160 participants of the ongoing ImmuneRACE study, and 1,000 to 1,500 subjects contributed by 6 global collaborators. The sample metadata nearly always contained a de-identified subject ID, COVID-19 status, age in years and sex. Where HLA class I and class II types were available, the types were taken from metadata supplied by the sample provider, not from assay-based typing. Summary of the overall study and its limitations: The amount of clinical and demographic metadata varied by source and participant and was provided uncurated.

Each collaborating institution followed its own protocols to collect whole blood in K2EDTA tubes. Collaborator samples were shipped for TCRbeta analysis as frozen whole blood, isolated PBMCs, or DNA extracted from either sample type. V is clipped by 3 bases and J by 4 bases, and the sequence between their germline boundaries is 21 bases long. Sequences MNHEY (CDR1) and SMNVEV (CDR2) are obtained from the germline V gene (reference sequence). The CDR3 goes from the cysteine to the phenylalanine over 17 residues. The only DNA kept is the CDR3, 51 bases in frame from the first base. This clone was seen only once. Its target antigen remains unknown. Base qualities are not at hand, and no much larger clone is one base apart. The immunoSEQ Assay, a bias-controlled multiplex PCR, was used to amplify TCRbeta CDR3 regions from genomic DNA. Under the source paper's analysis protocol: The number of nucleated cells in each sample was estimated by amplification of reference gene primers within the assay. To quantify the absolute abundance of each unique TCRbeta CDR3 rearrangement, sequence reads were collapsed and filtered. For each sample, productive Simpson clonality was calculated as the square root of Simpson's diversity index across productive rearrangements. TCRdb stores this immuneACCESS table with in-frame sequences only. Part of the clones is absent; in the studies checked, under half of the shortfall reflects unresolved V genes, and no reason is known for the rest. V and J calls and clone size are those listed in that table; D and trimming were worked out from the DNA. Within this sample are 250,000 or so clones, with roughly 86% of them counted one time only. The ten largest clones represent 8.5% to 9% of the sample.

The chain links TRBV27 with TRBJ1-2; the D gene is possibly TRBD1, with 6 bases matching. Material for sequencing was peripheral blood. The receptor was derived from a man in his forties or fifties with active or convalescent COVID-19. The nucleotide sequence is TGTGCCAGCAGTTTGAGGGCTGTGGGGGCGCTTTCCTATGGCTACACCTTC. The translation is CASSLRAVGALSYGYTF.